The 3 T cell receptor beta chains below were found in one sample sequenced in a study of T cell responses to AZD1222 COVID-19 vaccine. Only in-frame clones appear in the TCRdb table, and some are missing; sequencing was by immunoSEQ multiplex PCR. The sample holds 140,000 to 150,000 clones, about 92% seen once. The source material was peripheral blood, sampled on day 0 of AZD1222 vaccination. These receptors were collected from an adult in good health.

This clone has a single count. The V and J genes are TRBV11-2 and TRBJ2-3; no clear D gene. V lost 4 bases, J lost 5 bases, and 7 bases lay in between. CDR1 and CDR2 from the germline V gene are SGHAT and FQNNGV. CDR3 size: 12 residues. In nucleotides, the CDR3 is TGTGCCAGCAGCTCTTCTAGAGATACGCAGTATTTT. Translating it yields CASSSSRDTQYF.

V is TRBV19 and J is TRBJ2-1, with D unclear. This CDR3 region has 12 residues. Germline V gene data show CDR1 as LNHDA and CDR2 as SQIVND (reference sequence). V shed 6 bases and J shed 4 bases, with 7 bases lying between them. CDR3 sequence reads: CASRTFYNEQFF. In DNA form, the CDR3 reads TGTGCCAGTAGGACGTTTTACAATGAGCAGTTCTTC.

The rearrangement joins TRBV5-4 to TRBJ1-1; D is uncertain. Deletions cut 2 bases from V and 1 base from J, with 9 bases between. The length of the CDR3 is 14 residues. Germline CDR1 and CDR2: SGHNT and YYREEE (reference sequence). CDR3 amino acids: CASSLGSPNTEAFF. The CDR3 DNA sequence: TGTGCCAGCAGCTTAGGTTCACCGAACACTGAAGCTTTCTTT.